This T cell receptor (beta chain) derives from a study of blood T cell repertoires in COVID-19. Background on the study: Samples of COVID-19 (acute and convalescent) were obtained from the United States, Italy and Spain. PBMCs, B-cell-depleted T cells, or T cells were the source of the cDNA or gDNA that made up the material.

Sequencing was performed with immunoSEQ multiplex PCR; in TCRdb, only in-frame clones are kept and a portion is missing. The repertoire has about 150,000 clones, around 85% of them found once; the top ten carry about 29%. The ends were cut back, 2 bases at V and 5 bases at J, with 18 bases in the middle. This CDR3 has 16 residues. Germline CDR1 SEHNR, CDR2 FQNEAQ (reference sequence). The source material was peripheral blood. The rearrangement uses TRBV7-9 and TRBJ2-5; D remains unclear. The TCR comes from a woman in her fifties or sixties with acute or convalescent COVID-19. This CDR3 reads CASSLLVASSRETQYF. CDR3 in DNA: TGTGCCAGCAGCTTACTGGTAGCCTCCTCCCGGGAGACCCAGTACTTC.